Each of the 14 T cell receptor beta chains below was sequenced from the same sample in a study of PD-1 blockade in classical Hodgkin lymphoma. The time point here: cycle 4 day 1 (C4D1), after 6 weeks of nivolumab. All trial patients relapsed after autologous stem cell transplantation. Generated by immunoSEQ multiplex PCR, the TCRdb table keeps only in-frame clones and is missing some. The table has tens of thousands of clones, more than 75% seen once. The sequencing used peripheral blood mononuclear cells (PBMCs), collected before the fourth cycle of nivolumab. These receptors were obtained from a human donor with classical Hodgkin lymphoma.

In this sample, this clone turned up once. CDR3 DNA: TGTGCCAGCAGCAAACTTACACTCTACGAGCAGTACTTC. This codes for CASSKLTLYEQYF. The V and J genes are TRBV5-6 and TRBJ2-7, with D unresolved. Per the germline V gene, CDR1 is SGHDT and CDR2 is YYEEEE. The CDR3 has 13 amino acids. The V and J ends lost 4 bases and 3 bases respectively, with 11 bases between them. Combining the CDR3 with reference TRBV5-6 and TRBJ2-7 gives the whole variable domain DAGVTQSPTHLIKTRGQQVTLRCSPKSGHDTVSWYQQALGQGPQFIFQYYEEEERQRGNFPDRFSGHQFPNYSSELNVNALLLGDSALYLCASSKLTLYEQYFGPGTRLTVT.

This chain links TRBV19 with TRBJ2-2; D is unclear. CDR1 and CDR2 (germline): LNHDA, SQIVND (reference sequence). This CDR3 spans 15 amino acids. Trimming left V 10 bases short and J 3 bases short, with 18 bases between. The CDR3: CATTAFGTDTGELFF. In nucleotides, the CDR3 is TGTGCCACCACCGCGTTTGGAACGGACACCGGGGAGCTGTTTTTT.

V and J are TRBV27 and TRBJ1-6; 8 bases agree with TRBD1. Germline V gives CDR1 MNHEY, CDR2 SMNVEV (reference sequence). This CDR3 has 15 residues. Trimming removed 5 bases from V and 11 bases from J; junction bases left unmatched: 11. The CDR3 is CASSPRQGRVTPLHF. In nucleotides, the CDR3 is TGTGCCAGCAGTCCCCGACAGGGGAGGGTTACACCCCTCCACTTT.

V usage is TRBV7-9 and J usage is TRBJ1-5, with D possibly matching TRBD1 (5 bases). V lost 0 bases and J 4 bases, leaving 16 bases between the germline ends. CDR1 is SEHNR and CDR2 is FQNEAQ in the germline V gene (reference sequence). This CDR3 comprises 17 residues. The CDR3 region has the DNA TGTGCCAGCAGCTTAGCGATGGGACTCAAAGGGAATCAGCCCCAGCATTTT. Its protein is CASSLAMGLKGNQPQHF.

The CDR3 DNA reads as TGTGCCAGCGGGGGCCAAAACAAAAACATTCAGTACTTC. As protein: CASGGQNKNIQYF. The chain uses TRBV2 and TRBJ2-4, with D possibly TRBD1 on 6 matching bases. V lost 8 bases, J lost 3 bases, and 11 bases lay in between. The CDR3 covers 13 residues. Looked up from germline, CDR1 is SNHLY and CDR2 is FYNNEI.

V usage is TRBV28 and J usage is TRBJ2-7; 10 bases fit TRBD1. CDR3 length equals 16 residues. The junction had 12 bases not matched to a gene; V was cut back by 5 bases and J by 5 bases. Germline CDR1 and CDR2: MDHEN and SYDVKM. DNA of the CDR3: TGTGCCAGCAGTGACCCCACGGGGGACAGGGGCCACGAGCAGTACTTC. Translation: CASSDPTGDRGHEQYF.

The chain employs TRBV6-1 and TRBJ2-5, with D maybe TRBD1 (5 bases). Germline V CDR1 and CDR2: MNHNS, SASEGT. The CDR3 consists of 13 residues. The V and J ends lost 5 bases and 2 bases respectively, with 9 bases between them. The CDR3 here is CASSRGQQETQYF. In DNA, the CDR3 is TGTGCCAGCAGTCGTGGACAACAAGAGACCCAGTACTTC.

This clone is labeled medium-sized. The V call is TRBV28, the J call TRBJ2-7, with TRBD1 as a possible D gene (5 bases). Germline V gives CDR1 MDHEN, CDR2 SYDVKM. The CDR3 has 13 amino acids. V lost 2 bases and J lost 3, with 8 bases in between. For the CDR3, the DNA is TGTGCCAGCAGTTTACTTCAGGGCTACGAGCAGTACTTC. This translates into CASSLLQGYEQYF.

V gene TRBV13 combines with J gene TRBJ2-7, with 9 bases lining up with TRBD1. Germline V gene sequence: CDR1 PRHDT, CDR2 FYEKMQ (reference sequence). J gave up 1 base and V 6 bases, and 7 bases lay outside the gene matches. The CDR3 spans 15 residues. The CDR3 sequence is CASRHRGRDSYEQYF. The CDR3 region has the DNA TGTGCCAGCAGGCACAGGGGGCGCGATTCCTACGAGCAGTACTTC.

The rearrangement links TRBV6-5 to TRBJ2-1, with TRBD2 matching 7 bases. The germline V gene encodes CDR1 MNHEY and CDR2 SVGAGI. CDR3 length: 13 amino acids. J lost 4 bases, V lost 4 bases, and 1 base had no gene match. CDR3 in amino acids: CASSWREYNEQFF. The CDR3 coding sequence is TGTGCCAGCAGTTGGCGGGAGTACAATGAGCAGTTCTTC.

This chain connects TRBV7-9 to TRBJ1-1; D is ambiguous. Germline V lookup: CDR1 SEHNR, CDR2 FQNEAQ (reference sequence). The V end lost 3 bases, the J end lost 1 base, and 3 bases lay between the germline ends. The CDR3 covers 12 residues. CDR3 sequence: CASSFGNTEAFF. The CDR3 DNA follows: TGTGCCAGCAGCTTCGGGAACACTGAAGCTTTCTTT.

The genes are TRBV5-1 and TRBJ2-1; 9 bases fit TRBD1. There are 15 residues in the CDR3. Germline CDR1 and CDR2: SGHRS and YFSETQ. The V and J ends lost 0 bases and 9 bases, in that order; junction bases with no gene match: 7. CDR3 DNA: TGCGCCAGCAGCTTGGCTCGGGACAGGGACGTTGAGCAGTTCTTC. Translation gives CASSLARDRDVEQFF.

The chain joins TRBV14 to TRBJ2-3, with a tentative D call TRBD1 (5 bases). The V end was cut by 0 bases, the J end by 4 bases, with 14 bases between. The germline V gene encodes CDR1 SGHDN and CDR2 FVKESK. The CDR3 spans 16 residues. This CDR3 is CASSQDWAKGADTQYF. CDR3 coding DNA: TGTGCCAGCAGCCAAGATTGGGCTAAAGGGGCAGATACGCAGTATTTT.

The chain couples TRBV9 to TRBJ2-7; D gene ambiguous. The CDR3 is made up of 13 amino acids. The germline CDR1 and CDR2 sequences are SGDLS and YYNGEE. V lost 0 bases and J 4 bases, leaving 8 bases between the germline ends. The CDR3 bases are TGTGCCAGCAGCGTAGGTCCCCGTTACGAGCAGTACTTC. This gives the protein CASSVGPRYEQYF. Full variable domain (remainder filled in from reference TRBV9 and TRBJ2-7): DSGVTQTPKHLITATGQRVTLRCSPRSGDLSVYWYQQSLDQGLQFLIQYYNGEERAKGNILERFSAQQFPDLHSELNLSSLELGDSALYFCASSVGPRYEQYFGPGTRLTVT.